This T cell receptor beta chain was retrieved from a study of cytomegalovirus exposure and HLA in healthy donors (dated by TCRdb to the late 2010s). For the study in its entirety: According to an earlier analysis of a few hundred of the donors, about 180 million T cells yielded 90 million to 140 million unique TCR beta sequences and 276 Gb of sequence data. To decide whether each TCR beta V gene segment behaved as functional or pseudogenic, an earlier analysis of some 570 of the donors relied on high-throughput TCR beta sequencing. A later analysis re-analyzed previously published TCR beta repertoires from roughly 690 donors and added high-resolution HLA genotyping to study TCR occurrence patterns. The genetic ancestry cluster associated with self-reported Caucasian donors included over 65% of the roughly 390 genotyped donors. Along with the roughly 700-subject first cohort, a separate validation cohort of over 90 different subjects was used. Genome-wide SNP genotypes for about 65% of the roughly 670 donors were used in a later genetic analysis, which treated that subset as a discovery cohort. Donor age, sex, ethnicity and CMV serostatus were collected together with the repertoire data. The study profiled the T cell repertoires of approximately 700 subjects by immunosequencing and related them to cytomegalovirus serostatus. The number of donors typed differed by locus, with 629-630 for A, B, C, DRB1 and DQB1, roughly 520 for DQA1, over 600 for DPA1, and roughly 450 for DPB1. The later analysis used no new phenotypic data to find candidate immune exposures, relying instead on TCR beta sequences and their occurrence across donors. To predict cytomegalovirus infection status, the study brought together high-throughput TCR immunosequencing, statistical association of individual TCRs with disease status, and machine learning. A few DR-DQ haplotypes were handled as single units for association and clustering because linkage in the cohort was strong. Roughly 300 gigabases of sequencing data and approximately 92 million unique TCR sequences made up an early release that covered around 640 HLA-typed donors. Across some 400 genotyped donors of the cohort, an average of about 240,000 unique TCR beta nucleotide sequences per donor were sequenced, and 15% to 20% of those sequences were non-productive. All discovery cohort repertoires had been generated on a single sequencing platform. HLA typing included class I and class II loci at four-digit resolution. The study aimed to test whether cataloging public T cell receptors could reveal signatures of past pathogen exposure.

V drops 2 bases and J drops 7 bases, leaving 10 bases in between. The germline V gene provides CDR1 SGDLS and CDR2 YYNGEE. The CDR3 runs 13 residues from the cysteine to the phenylalanine. Only the CDR3 DNA stays, 39 bases, in frame from base 1. To note about this clone: Its binding antigen is unknown. Within one base of it there is no much larger clone, and no base qualities were kept.

The library was made by the immunoSEQ multiplex PCR assay. For the multiplex PCR, a mixture combining 60 forward primers for TCR Vbeta segments and 13 reverse primers for TCR Jbeta segments was used. The CDR3 region of rearranged TCR beta genes was amplified from genomic DNA by a multiplex PCR assay. On the Illumina HiSeq System, the amplified TCR beta libraries were sequenced as 87-base-pair reads. In the paper's pipeline: In a later analysis, approximately 74 million unique TCR beta chains were counted across the 500 to 850 repertoires, and roughly 11 million of these chains were shared by at least two donors. Raw reads were error-corrected and collapsed into unique sequences by a nearest-neighbor algorithm in which closely related sequences were merged to remove PCR and sequencing errors. CDR3 sequences were aligned to IMGT reference sequences to assign V, D and J gene segments. For a sequence to be retained, at least a six-nucleotide match to both a V gene segment and a J gene segment was required. Rearrangements were called productive when the CDR3 lacked stop codons and stayed in frame with V and J; all others were non-productive. CDR3 was defined according to IMGT convention as the region running from the second conserved V-encoded cysteine to the conserved J-encoded phenylalanine. The earlier analysis of 587 of the donors excluded sequences that lacked an unambiguous match to a single V gene segment. An earlier analysis of 550 to 650 of the donors classified V segments as functional when productive rearrangements were above 56.7% and as segregating when the standard deviation between donors was above 5%. To diagnose cytomegalovirus status from the catalog of TCR beta chain sequences, a statistical classification framework was built. In a later analysis, V and J genes were assigned by comparing TCR nucleotide sequences against IMGT/GENE-DB human TR gene sequences. A later analysis assigned CDR3 sequences and most-parsimonious VDJ recombination scenarios with the TCRdist pipeline. In a later analysis, each TCR beta chain was defined by its CDR3 amino acid sequence together with its V-gene family, and reads lacking a unique V-gene family were excluded. A later analysis removed several hundred highly shared, low-generation-probability nucleotide sequences to deal with suspected cross-contamination and a sequencing artifact. In a later analysis, a clonal expansion index for each public chain was calculated from normalized within-repertoire ranks of inferred template counts. A later analysis computed generation probabilities with a VDJ recombination model fitted to out-of-frame rearrangements, and checked the results against IGoR. Hypergeometric tests were used in a later analysis to score TCR-TCR, TCR-HLA and TCR-CMV co-occurrence, with a repertoire-size bias correction applied to the TCR pairs. A later analysis estimated false discovery rates by permuting HLA or CMV assignments 20 times. In a later analysis, co-occurring TCRs were grouped using DBSCAN, with TCRdist sequence similarity added in when clustering inside HLA-allele-positive subsets. Co-occurrence clustering excluded repertoires with fewer than 30,000 or more than 120,000 public chains, plus five with anomalous nucleotide sharing. TCRdb re-hosts the immuneACCESS table, in-frame sequences only. Its copies lack some clones; in the studies checked, an unresolved V gene accounts for under half of them, and the cause for the rest is not known. V, J and clone size reflect that table, while D and trimming were determined from the DNA. The sample includes under 200,000 clones, with roughly 80% observed a single time. 3% to 4.5% of the sample rests with the top ten.

General study outcomes and caveats: Linkage disequilibrium might explain the correlated functional status among segregating V segments, but an unknown experimental factor could not be ruled out. In vitro tests confirmed that a few of the cytomegalovirus-associated TCR beta chains recognize cytomegalovirus antigens. When HLA alleles, especially DR and DQ, strongly co-occurred, attributing TCR associations to individual alleles was difficult. A later analysis found that most CMV-associated TCR beta chains appeared HLA-restricted, with HLA associations seemingly driven largely by CMV exposure. In an earlier analysis of about 600 of the donors, most TCR beta V segments appeared in productive rearrangements about 87% or about 30% of the time, broadly matching IMGT annotations. In a later analysis, several top co-occurrence clusters were reported to appear linked to parvovirus B19, influenza, CMV and Epstein-Barr virus. In a later analysis, TCR association rates were found to vary across HLA loci, with the most associated TCRs seen for DRB1 alleles and the fewest for HLA-C alleles. While some public TCRs were present in many individuals, most TCR sequences turned up only very rarely across donors. A cluster of highly shared sequence variants was judged likely to be a technical artifact of the sequencing pipeline. Because HLA typing was unavailable for some donors at each locus, only the typed subset was used in association tests. In a later analysis, some 17,000 TCR beta sequences were associated with specific HLA alleles at a false discovery rate of 0.05. In a later analysis, HLA-associated TCR beta chains were found to be more clonally expanded and to have lower generation probabilities than equally common non-associated chains. Cytomegalovirus status was reported to be diagnosed by the classifier with high specificity and sensitivity in both the original and validation cohorts. According to a later genetic analysis, donors in an Asian-associated ancestry cluster had fewer N-insertions in productive TCRs than the approximately 700-donor mean. An association between a missense DCLRE1C variant and V-gene and J-gene trimming of TCR beta chains was found in a later genetic analysis and replicated in an independent cohort. Only TCR beta chains were sequenced in this cohort, and the absence of alpha or paired-chain data limited detectable features. Roughly uniform sequencing depth across donors was assumed in presence/absence analyses, although this assumption may not hold. The study listed 164 TCR beta chains as associated with cytomegalovirus. Because counts were too low, under 20 rarely observed V segments, including chromosome 9 orphons, were left out of the earlier analysis of about 500 of the donors. According to the authors, the approach could potentially be generalized to other disease states and immunological phenotypes. A further reported finding was that TCR beta sequences accurately predicted the HLA-A and HLA-B alleles for most subjects in the first cohort. For the cohort, immune exposure information was limited to CMV serostatus. Because the 87-base-pair reads could not distinguish some IMGT-functional V segments, including TRBV6-2 and TRBV6-3, those segments were excluded.

The cohort consisted of hundreds of healthy bone marrow donors. All cohort members were sampled while nominally healthy, although unrecorded immune exposures were likely present. The donor tested CMV seropositive, placing the donor among the 250 to 350 seropositive members of the cohort. Every donor gave a peripheral blood sample, and the peripheral blood mononuclear cells from that sample were used for TCR beta sequencing. The Qiagen DNeasy Blood Extraction Kit was used to extract genomic DNA from the blood cell samples. The specimen sequenced was PBMCs. Recombination joined TRBV9 with TRBJ2-1, with the D gene call left open. The receptor was isolated from a man aged 30 to 39 in good health and CMV-seropositive. The DNA is TGTGCCAGCAGCGTCTTTTTGACAAATGAGCAGTTCTTC. Translated, it reads CASSVFLTNEQFF.